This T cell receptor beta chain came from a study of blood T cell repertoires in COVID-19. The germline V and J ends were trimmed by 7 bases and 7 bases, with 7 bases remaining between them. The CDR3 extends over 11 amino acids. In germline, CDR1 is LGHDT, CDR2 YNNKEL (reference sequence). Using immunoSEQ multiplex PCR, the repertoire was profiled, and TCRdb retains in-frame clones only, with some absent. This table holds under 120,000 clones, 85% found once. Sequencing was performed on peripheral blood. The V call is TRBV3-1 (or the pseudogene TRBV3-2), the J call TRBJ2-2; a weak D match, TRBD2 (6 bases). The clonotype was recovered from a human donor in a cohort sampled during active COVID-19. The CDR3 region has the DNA TGTGCCAGCATCGGGAGCGGGGAGCTGTTTTTT. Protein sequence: CASIGSGELFF.